This T cell receptor beta chain derives from a study of response to subunit inactivated influenza vaccine. TCRdb reprocessed the RT-PCR reads with MiXCR, giving one entry per CDR3 protein. The sample contains hundreds of thousands of distinct CDR3 sequences, under 9% of which appear only once. This CDR3 region has 15 residues. From germline, CDR1 is ENHRY and CDR2 SYGVKD. V was shortened by 3 bases and J by 0 bases, with 10 bases between the two germline ends. This receptor was obtained from a man in his fifties or sixties who received an inactivated influenza vaccine. The source material was PBMCs from blood, sampled roughly 24 months after vaccination. The chain couples TRBV10-3 to TRBJ2-3, with a possible D match to TRBD2 (6 bases). The CDR3 region has the DNA TGTGCCATCAGTGACAACGGGGGAAGCACAGATACGCAGTATTTT. Its protein is CAISDNGGSTDTQYF.